The clone carrying this T cell receptor beta chain turned up a few times. The antigen is not known. The use of a sample-barcoded 5' primer and a J-beta primer mix characterized a second PCR of about 6 to 11 cycles. TCRdb re-analysed the 5' RACE reads in MiXCR, keeping a single row per CDR3 protein. The sample carries about 900,000 distinct CDR3 sequences, around 48% recorded once. Whenever a sample was processed, at least 6.5 million PBMCs were isolated. This sample is drawn from a study of blood T cells in healthy people across ages. Whole-study results and caveats: CMV infection status of these donors was not known.

This TCR derives from a man aged 25-40 years in good health. The sample consisted of blood.

CDR3 nucleotides: TGTGCCAGCAGTCGGACTAGCGGGGGGGCCTTGTCCTACAATGAGCAGTTCTTC. Its protein is CASSRTSGGALSYNEQFF. This sequence joins TRBV6-2 or TRBV6-3 and TRBJ2-1, with TRBD2 matching over 15 bases. This CDR3 region has 18 residues. The J segment lost 1 base and the V segment lost 5 bases, leaving 6 bases of the junction unmatched. Germline values: CDR1 MNHEY, CDR2 SVGEGT.